One and the same sample provided the 10 T cell receptor beta chains below, sequenced in a study of blood T cell repertoires in COVID-19. Repertoires were generated with immunoSEQ multiplex PCR, while TCRdb's copy carries only in-frame clones and drops some. The sample lists just over 150,000 clones, around 82% occurring once. Sequencing was performed on peripheral blood. These receptors were taken from a woman in her thirties or forties with COVID-19, enrolled during active disease.

This clone came up once. The chain couples TRBV5-1 to TRBJ1-2, with unresolved D. Germline V gene data show CDR1 as SGHRS and CDR2 as YFSETQ. CDR3 length: 14 amino acids. Trimming took 2 bases from V and 8 from J, leaving 16 bases between them. In DNA, the CDR3 is TGCGCCAGCAGCTTCTACGCCGAACCCTCGGGCTACACCTTC. Encoded protein: CASSFYAEPSGYTF.

The J gene is TRBJ1-3, the V gene TRBV15; D may be TRBD1 (6 bases). Trimming removed 3 bases from V and 2 bases from J, with 8 bases in between. This CDR3 comprises 14 residues. Germline values: CDR1 LNHNV, CDR2 YYDKDF (reference sequence). The CDR3 is CATSRGATGNTIYF. CDR3 bases: TGTGCCACCAGCAGGGGGGCTACTGGAAACACCATATATTTT.

The V call is TRBV5-1, the J call TRBJ2-7, with D perhaps TRBD2 (5 bases). The CDR3 is 14 amino acids. The germline CDR1 and CDR2 sequences are SGHRS and YFSETQ. The V and J ends lost 3 bases and 3 bases respectively, with 13 bases between them. The CDR3 DNA reads TGCGCCAGCAGCTCTGCGGGTCAGAACTACGAGCAGTACTTC. Protein product: CASSSAGQNYEQYF.

The rearrangement uses TRBV3-1 (or the pseudogene TRBV3-2) and TRBJ2-1; 10 bases fit TRBD2. Per germline, CDR1 LGHDT and CDR2 YNNKEL (reference sequence). V shed 8 bases, J shed 8 bases, and the junction held 12 bases outside the gene matches. The CDR3 has 15 residues. The CDR3 region is CASSKASGSLDEQFF. DNA for the CDR3: TGTGCCAGCTCCAAAGCTAGCGGGAGTCTCGATGAGCAGTTCTTC.

The genes are TRBV5-1 and TRBJ2-7; 10 positions agree with TRBD1. The CDR3 length is 15 residues. V was clipped by 4 bases and J by 4 bases; unmatched bases: 8. Per the germline V gene, CDR1 is SGHRS and CDR2 is YFSETQ. This CDR3 is CASSPGDRGLYEQYF. CDR3 in DNA: TGCGCCAGCAGCCCGGGCGACAGGGGGCTGTACGAGCAGTACTTC. The whole variable domain, remainder taken from reference TRBV5-1 and TRBJ2-7, is KAGVTQTPRYLIKTRGQQVTLSCSPISGHRSVSWYQQTPGQGLQFLFEYFSETQRNKGNFPGRFSGRQFSNSRSEMNVSTLELGDSALYLCASSPGDRGLYEQYFGPGTRLTVT.

The chain combines TRBV12-3 or TRBV12-4 with TRBJ2-3, with TRBD2 matching over 8 bases. The CDR3 has 13 residues. The junction had 4 bases not matched to a gene; V was cut back by 6 bases and J by 5 bases. The CDR3 region is CASRTTSVDTQYF. In nucleotides, the CDR3 is TGTGCCAGCAGAACGACTAGCGTAGATACGCAGTATTTT.

J is TRBJ1-4 and V is TRBV3-1 (or the pseudogene TRBV3-2), with D tentatively TRBD1 (5 bases). The germline V and J ends were trimmed by 1 base and 5 bases, with 11 bases remaining between them. Germline lookup yields CDR1 LGHDT and CDR2 YNNKEL (reference sequence). This CDR3 contains 15 residues. CDR3 DNA: TGTGCCAGCAGCCAAGTGGCCAGGGCGAATGAAAAACTGTTTTTT. Translation: CASSQVARANEKLFF.

V usage is TRBV13 and J usage is TRBJ2-3; 9 positions match TRBD2. The CDR3 is made up of 15 amino acids. From germline, CDR1 is PRHDT and CDR2 FYEKMQ (reference sequence). V was pared by 5 bases and J by 1 base, with 4 bases of the junction left unmatched. The CDR3 bases are TGTGCCAGCAGCGGCCGGACTAGCGGCACAGATACGCAGTATTTT. It translates to CASSGRTSGTDTQYF.

The gene calls are TRBV19 and TRBJ2-6, with a tentative D call TRBD1 (7 bases). The germline V gene has CDR1 LNHDA and CDR2 SQIVND (reference sequence). Trimming took off 8 bases at V and 1 base at J, with 12 bases between the two ends. The length of the CDR3 is 15 residues. CDR3 sequence: CASWAGGSGANVLTF. The CDR3, as DNA: TGTGCCAGTTGGGCAGGGGGGTCTGGGGCCAACGTCCTGACTTTC. The full variable domain, in which reference TRBV19 and TRBJ2-6 provide the parts outside the CDR3, is DGGITQSPKYLFRKEGQNVTLSCEQNLNHDAMYWYRQDPGQGLRLIYYSQIVNDFQKGDIAEGYSVSREKKESFPLTVTSAQKNPTAFYLCASWAGGSGANVLTFGAGSRLTVL.

V gene TRBV2 combines with J gene TRBJ2-1, with TRBD2 identical over 7 bases. The CDR3 sequence is 16 residues long. The V and J ends lost 4 bases and 5 bases, in that order; junction bases with no gene match: 11. Per the germline V gene, CDR1 is SNHLY and CDR2 is FYNNEI. The CDR3 sequence is CASSAVGLVRDNEQFF. DNA of the CDR3: TGTGCCAGCAGTGCAGTAGGACTAGTCAGAGACAATGAGCAGTTCTTC.